Sequencing of this TCR beta chain was carried out in a study of cytotoxic CD8 clonotypes in ibrutinib-treated CLL. As for the study in general: Researchers reported about 10 relapsed/refractory and roughly 15 treatment-naive patients, 17 to 18 of them IGHV unmutated.

For TCR beta libraries, roughly 1.9 micrograms of genomic DNA were obtained from cryopreserved PBMCs. CDR3 size: 11 residues. Looked up from germline, CDR1 is DFQATT and CDR2 is SNEGSKA (reference sequence). Trimming stripped 5 bases from V and 8 bases from J, with 12 bases between. Whole-study findings and limits: Few clonotypes were public, and these shrank or held steady under treatment.

The assay was immunoSEQ multiplex PCR, and TCRdb's table has in-frame clones only and misses some. This table holds hundreds of thousands of clones, 60% to 80% found once. A note on this clone: Its antigen is as yet unknown.

Sequencing used PBMCs, obtained after 12 months of ibrutinib treatment. The chain carries TRBV20-1 and TRBJ1-1; D is ambiguous. This clonotype originated in a human donor with chronic lymphocytic leukemia. The DNA of the CDR3 is TGCAGTGCTCCAGACCTTATGGAAGCTTTCTTT. The encoded protein is CSAPDLMEAFF.